These 32 T cell receptor beta chains originate from one sample sequenced in a study of blood T cell repertoires in COVID-19. TCRdb keeps only in-frame clones here, not all; method: immunoSEQ multiplex PCR. The table records around 200,000 clones, 90% of them present only once. The sequencing sample was made of PBMCs or T cells enriched from blood (not recorded which). The receptors stem from a man aged 25-45 years who had recovered from COVID-19.

V and J are TRBV7-2 and TRBJ2-7, with no clear D. V was pared by 5 bases and J by 1 base, with 15 bases between. The germline V gene has CDR1 SGHTA and CDR2 FQGNSA. There are 15 residues in the CDR3. CDR3 DNA sequence: TGTGCCAGCAGCCCATCCGAGGCACGTTCCTACGAGCAGTACTTC. This sequence encodes CASSPSEARSYEQYF. The entire variable domain, with the rest obtained from reference TRBV7-2 and TRBJ2-7, is as follows: GAGVSQSPSNKVTEKGKDVELRCDPISGHTALYWYRQSLGQGLEFLIYFQGNSAPDKSGLPSDRFSAERTGGSVSTLTIQRTQQEDSAVYLCASSPSEARSYEQYFGPGTRLTVT.

The chain couples TRBV10-1 to TRBJ2-2; TRBD1 agrees at 10 bases. This CDR3 spans 14 amino acids. Germline CDR1 reads WNHNN; CDR2 reads SYGVQD (reference sequence). Trimming removed 5 bases from V and 9 bases from J; junction bases left unmatched: 6. The CDR3, as DNA: TGCGCCAGCAGTACAGACAGGGGGCCCCGGGAGCTGTTTTTT. Translation gives CASSTDRGPRELFF.

V is TRBV21-1 and J is TRBJ1-2. TRBV21-1 is shown as a pseudogene. CDR3 length: 10 amino acids. CDR3 sequence reads: CATIWRGYTF. Here the CDR3 DNA reads TGTGCCACCATCTGGAGGGGCTACACCTTC.

The rearrangement joins TRBV3-1 (or the pseudogene TRBV3-2) to TRBJ2-1; perhaps TRBD2 as D (6 bases). This CDR3 region has 16 residues. Looked up from germline, CDR1 is LGHDT and CDR2 is YNNKEL (reference sequence). V lost 6 bases, J lost 0 bases, and 15 bases lay in between. CDR3 region: CASRLSGESSYNEQFF. CDR3 sequence (DNA): TGTGCCAGCAGACTTAGCGGAGAAAGCTCCTACAATGAGCAGTTCTTC.

The chain combines TRBV28 with TRBJ1-1; 7 bases map to TRBD1. The V segment lost 6 bases and the J segment 0 bases; nucleotides outside the gene matches: 10. Germline V gene sequence: CDR1 MDHEN, CDR2 SYDVKM. This CDR3 comprises 16 residues. This CDR3 reads CASSRRRGQLNTEAFF. For the CDR3, the DNA is TGTGCCAGCAGCCGACGCCGGGGACAGTTGAACACTGAAGCTTTCTTT.

The chain carries TRBV27 and TRBJ2-7, with D possibly TRBD1 on 6 matching bases. V was shortened by 6 bases and J by 2 bases, with 14 bases between the two germline ends. The CDR3 has 14 residues. The germline CDR1 and CDR2 sequences are MNHEY and SMNVEV (reference sequence). CDR3 in DNA: TGTGCCAGCAGCACCGGGACATCAGCCTACGAGCAGTACTTC. Its translation: CASSTGTSAYEQYF.

The V call is TRBV6-2 or TRBV6-3, the J call TRBJ2-7; perhaps TRBD1 as D (5 bases). The germline gives CDR1 MNHEY, CDR2 SVGEGT. Trimming removed 3 bases from V and 2 bases from J, with 14 bases in between. The CDR3 contains 15 residues. The CDR3, as DNA: TGTGCCAGCAGTTATCTCCACCCGACAGCCTACGAGCAGTACTTC. Its translation: CASSYLHPTAYEQYF.

V is TRBV11-2 and J is TRBJ1-6; D call uncertain. V lost 0 bases to trimming and J lost 9 bases, with 15 bases between them. The CDR3 totals 16 residues. Per the germline V gene, CDR1 is SGHAT and CDR2 is FQNNGV. The CDR3 DNA sequence: TGTGCCAGCAGCTTAGAGTTTACGTCACCGAGTTCACCCCTCCACTTT. Amino acids: CASSLEFTSPSSPLHF.

This clone was seen once. The V call is TRBV13, the J call TRBJ1-2; TRBD1 matches at 7 bases. With 5 bases clipped from V and 2 bases from J, the junction kept 11 bases outside the gene matches. Germline V gene data show CDR1 as PRHDT and CDR2 as FYEKMQ (reference sequence). This CDR3 is 16 amino acids long. The CDR3 nucleotides are TGTGCCAGCAGCGACAACACAGGGGAAGTAAACTATGGCTACACCTTC. It yields the protein CASSDNTGEVNYGYTF.

Only one count was recorded for this clone. The chain recombines TRBV25-1 with TRBJ2-5, with D perhaps TRBD1 (5 bases). V dropped 1 base and J dropped 3 bases, with 15 bases sitting between them. Germline-derived CDR1 and CDR2 are MGHDK and SYGVNS. The CDR3 totals 16 residues. CDR3 sequence: CASSEFQGPNKETQYF. The CDR3 coding sequence is TGTGCCAGCAGTGAATTTCAGGGTCCGAATAAAGAGACCCAGTACTTC.

The chain couples TRBV5-1 to TRBJ2-1, with TRBD2 as a possible D gene (7 bases). The CDR3 extends over 20 amino acids. V lost 5 bases to trimming and J lost 0 bases, with 27 bases between them. Germline V gene sequence: CDR1 SGHRS, CDR2 YFSETQ. DNA for the CDR3: TGCGCCAGCAGTCCAAAGGGGGGATTAGCGGGTCAAAGCTCCTACAATGAGCAGTTCTTC. The encoded protein is CASSPKGGLAGQSSYNEQFF.

Only one count was recorded for this clone. The chain employs TRBV30 and TRBJ1-5, with a possible D match to TRBD1 (5 bases). Germline V gives CDR1 GTSNPN, CDR2 SVGIG (reference sequence). The CDR3 consists of 14 residues. Trimming shortened V by 3 bases and J by 2 bases, and 11 bases separated the two germline ends. The CDR3 coding sequence is TGTGCCTGGAGCGGGGGGTCAGGCAATCAGCCCCAGCATTTT. Residues: CAWSGGSGNQPQHF.

The V gene is TRBV6-1, the J gene TRBJ2-7; D is uncertain. Trimming removed 2 bases from V and 1 base from J, with 15 bases in between. The CDR3 sequence is 16 residues long. Germline-derived CDR1 and CDR2 are MNHNS and SASEGT. CDR3 in DNA: TGTGCCAGCAGTGAACCCCCTGAGGCAGCATCCTACGAGCAGTACTTC. Encoded protein: CASSEPPEAASYEQYF.

J is TRBJ2-3 and V is TRBV2, with 14 nucleotides matching TRBD2. Germline V gives CDR1 SNHLY, CDR2 FYNNEI. CDR3 size: 16 residues. Losses at the gene ends were 7 bases for V and 5 bases for J; bases not matched to a gene: 8. DNA of the CDR3: TGTGCCAGCACCCCGGGACTAGCGGGAGTTAGAGATACGCAGTATTTT. Residues: CASTPGLAGVRDTQYF.

The rearrangement joins TRBV4-2 to TRBJ1-1; 8 nucleotides match TRBD1. With 3 bases clipped from V and 5 bases from J, the junction kept 8 bases outside the gene matches. The CDR3 is 15 residues long. The V gene's germline CDR1 is LGHNA and CDR2 YNFKEQ. The CDR3, as DNA: TGTGCCAGCAGCCAGGAGCAGGGGGCGCGGACTGAAGCTTTCTTT. It is translated as CASSQEQGARTEAFF.

The genes are TRBV5-5 and TRBJ1-5; D not resolved. Trimming removed 3 bases from V and 1 base from J, with 11 bases in between. The germline V gene encodes CDR1 SGHKS and CDR2 YYEKEE (reference sequence). The CDR3 sequence is 15 residues long. The CDR3, as DNA: TGTGCCAGCAGCTGGGAGAGTCGGAGCAATCAGCCCCAGCATTTT. This gives the protein CASSWESRSNQPQHF.

The chain is built from TRBV5-4 and TRBJ2-1, with a possible D match to TRBD2 (6 bases). The V end lost 4 bases, the J end lost 9 bases, and 14 bases lay between the germline ends. The CDR3 spans 13 residues. The germline V gene has CDR1 SGHNT and CDR2 YYREEE (reference sequence). The CDR3 DNA sequence: TGTGCCAGCAGCCCGCGACTAGAGGGTGAGCAGTTCTTC. Its translation: CASSPRLEGEQFF.

The V call is TRBV28, the J call TRBJ2-1; 8 bases map to TRBD2. The CDR3 is 17 residues long. Germline V CDR1 and CDR2: MDHEN, SYDVKM. V shed 4 bases, J shed 5 bases, and the junction held 13 bases outside the gene matches. CDR3 sequence: CASSSLPQAGANNEQFF. DNA of the CDR3: TGTGCCAGCAGTTCCTTACCTCAAGCGGGAGCGAACAATGAGCAGTTCTTC.

The chain employs TRBV12-3 or TRBV12-4 and TRBJ1-4; TRBD1 might be the D (5 bases). This CDR3 comprises 13 residues. V lost 2 bases, J lost 6 bases, and 7 bases lay in between. The CDR3 nucleotides are TGTGCCAGCAGTTTATCCAGGGATGAAAAACTGTTTTTT. Translated: CASSLSRDEKLFF.

V is TRBV28 and J is TRBJ2-5; 10 bases fit TRBD2. The V gene end was trimmed by 2 bases and the J gene end by 5 bases; junction bases not matched to a gene: 8. Per germline, CDR1 MDHEN and CDR2 SYDVKM. The CDR3 has 16 amino acids. The CDR3 DNA follows: TGTGCCAGCAGTTTAAGGCTAGCGGGAGTCGGGGAGACCCAGTACTTC. This codes for CASSLRLAGVGETQYF.

Written as DNA, the CDR3 is TGTGCCAGCAGTTTAGCAGGGATAGGTGAAAAACTGTTTTTT. It yields the protein CASSLAGIGEKLFF. The chain has TRBV27 and TRBJ1-4, with D possibly matching TRBD1 (5 bases). Germline V gives CDR1 MNHEY, CDR2 SMNVEV (reference sequence). The CDR3 extends over 14 amino acids. V gave up 2 bases and J gave up 7 bases, with 11 bases separating them.

The chain uses TRBV5-5 and TRBJ2-5; TRBD2 aligns across 10 bases. The CDR3 is 19 amino acids. V was pared by 0 bases and J by 1 base, with 12 bases of the junction left unmatched. CDR1 SGHKS and CDR2 YYEKEE come from the germline V gene (reference sequence). Written as DNA, the CDR3 is TGTGCCAGCAGCTTGGGGGGACTAGCGAAAATGGGCTCCCAAGAGACCCAGTACTTC. It yields the protein CASSLGGLAKMGSQETQYF.

The rearrangement links TRBV12-3 or TRBV12-4 to TRBJ1-2; D possibly corresponds to TRBD1 (5 bases). CDR3 size: 13 residues. Deletions cut 5 bases from V and 2 bases from J, with 9 bases between. This CDR3 is CASSMRGNYGYTF. The CDR3 DNA reads TGTGCCAGCAGTATGCGGGGCAACTATGGCTACACCTTC.

The chain is built from TRBV29-1 and TRBJ1-1; 9 nucleotides agree with TRBD1. Germline V CDR1 and CDR2: SQVTM, ANQGSEA. J gave up 5 bases and V 6 bases, and 10 bases lay outside the gene matches. This CDR3 contains 14 residues. The CDR3 region is CSVVSGQGWTEAFF. CDR3 nucleotide sequence: TGCAGCGTGGTGTCTGGACAGGGGTGGACTGAAGCTTTCTTT. The whole variable domain, remainder taken from reference TRBV29-1 and TRBJ1-1, is SAVISQKPSRDICQRGTSLTIQCQVDSQVTMMFWYRQQPGQSLTLIATANQGSEATYESGFVIDKFPISRPNLTFSTLTVSNMSPEDSSIYLCSVVSGQGWTEAFFGQGTRLTVV.

The V call is TRBV2, the J call TRBJ2-1; 10 nucleotides match TRBD1. The CDR3 spans 15 residues. V shed 4 bases and J 5 bases; nucleotides not matched to a gene: 5. From germline, CDR1 is SNHLY and CDR2 FYNNEI. CDR3 in amino acids: CASSVRDRGNNEQFF. CDR3 sequence (DNA): TGTGCCAGCAGTGTTCGGGACAGGGGCAACAATGAGCAGTTCTTC.

The chain links TRBV6-2 or TRBV6-3 to TRBJ1-3, with a tentative D call TRBD1 (6 bases). Germline CDR1 reads MNHEY; CDR2 reads SVGEGT. The CDR3 contains 15 residues. The V end lost 4 bases, the J end lost 4 bases, and 14 bases lay between the germline ends. CDR3 in DNA: TGTGCCAGCAGTTCTGCAGGGGCTGGAGGAAACACCATATATTTT. As protein: CASSSAGAGGNTIYF.

This sequence joins TRBV30 and TRBJ1-6, with 7 bases aligning to TRBD1. This CDR3 has 16 residues. CDR1 and CDR2 from the germline V gene are GTSNPN and SVGIG (reference sequence). Germline trimming cut 0 bases from V and 4 bases from J; bases unmatched to any gene: 6. The CDR3 protein is CAWSVTGIGYNSPLHF. The CDR3 DNA follows: TGTGCCTGGAGTGTGACAGGGATTGGGTATAATTCACCCCTCCACTTT.

The CDR3 here is CASSPLGTGVADTQYF. CDR3 in DNA: TGTGCCAGCTCACCCCTCGGGACAGGGGTAGCAGATACGCAGTATTTT. The J gene is TRBJ2-3, the V gene TRBV18; 10 bases map to TRBD1. Germline CDR1 reads KGHSH; CDR2 reads LQKENI. CDR3 length: 16 amino acids. V lost 3 bases to trimming and J lost 4 bases; unmatched junction nucleotides: 7. Together with reference TRBV18 and TRBJ2-3, the CDR3 gives the full variable domain: NAGVMQNPRHLVRRRGQEARLRCSPMKGHSHVYWYRQLPEEGLKFMVYLQKENIIDESGMPKERFSAEFPKEGPSILRIQQVVRGDSAAYFCASSPLGTGVADTQYFGPGTRLTVL.

This chain joins TRBV27 and TRBJ1-1; TRBD1 is a possible D gene (5 bases). CDR1 is MNHEY, CDR2 SMNVEV, per germline (reference sequence). V lost 1 base and J 1 base, leaving 7 bases between the germline ends. The CDR3 runs to 14 residues. DNA of the CDR3: TGTGCCAGCAGTTTATTACAGGAGAACACTGAAGCTTTCTTT. Encoded protein: CASSLLQENTEAFF.

This sequence joins TRBV2 and TRBJ1-2; D remains ambiguous. The V and J ends lost 4 bases and 1 base respectively, with 7 bases between them. This CDR3 comprises 13 residues. The germline gives CDR1 SNHLY, CDR2 FYNNEI. CDR3 nucleotide sequence: TGTGCCAGCAGTGCAACAGTTAACTATGGCTACACCTTC. Translated: CASSATVNYGYTF.

The chain couples TRBV6-5 to TRBJ1-1; a possible D gene is TRBD1 (6 bases). This CDR3 region has 16 residues. V was trimmed by 4 bases and J by 0 bases, leaving 15 bases between them. Looked up from germline, CDR1 is MNHEY and CDR2 is SVGAGI. CDR3 region: CASSLSDRHMNTEAFF. The DNA of the CDR3 is TGTGCCAGCAGTTTATCGGACAGACATATGAACACTGAAGCTTTCTTT.

This clone has a single count. This rearrangement joins TRBV5-4 to TRBJ1-1; a possible D gene is TRBD1 (6 bases). This CDR3 has 16 residues. The V gene lost 1 base and the J gene lost 2 bases, with 15 bases spanning the gap. Germline lookup yields CDR1 SGHNT and CDR2 YYREEE (reference sequence). CDR3 sequence (DNA): TGTGCCAGCAGCTTGCAACAGGGTCTTCGTAACACTGAAGCTTTCTTT. Protein sequence: CASSLQQGLRNTEAFF.